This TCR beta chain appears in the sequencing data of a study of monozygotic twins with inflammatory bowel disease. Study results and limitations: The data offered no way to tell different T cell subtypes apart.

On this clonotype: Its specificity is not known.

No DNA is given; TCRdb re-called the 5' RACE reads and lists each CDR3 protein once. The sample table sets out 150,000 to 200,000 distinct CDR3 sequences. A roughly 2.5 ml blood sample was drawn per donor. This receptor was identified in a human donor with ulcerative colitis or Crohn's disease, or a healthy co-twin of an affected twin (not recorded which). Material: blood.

The CDR3 is CASSPGPSGNEQFF. J is TRBJ2-1 and V is TRBV7-2; TCRdb reports TRBD2, a call that lacks DNA to check it against. Per germline, CDR1 SGHTA and CDR2 FQGNSA. The CDR3 runs to 14 residues.